What follows describes a single T cell receptor (beta chain). TCRdb's copy holds only in-frame clones and misses some; the assay was immunoSEQ multiplex PCR. Among 250,000 to 350,000 clones listed, 70% to 90% were seen once. The germline V and J ends were trimmed by 5 bases and 5 bases, with 16 bases remaining between them. Germline V gives CDR1 MDHEN, CDR2 SYDVKM. The CDR3 has 15 residues. The data stem from a study of blood T cell repertoires in COVID-19. Study details: The origin of the acute and convalescent COVID-19 samples was the United States, Italy and Spain.

Sequencing was performed on PBMCs or T cells enriched from blood (not recorded which). The chain joins TRBV28 to TRBJ1-5; D gene ambiguous. This sequence was found in a woman in her sixties or seventies in a cohort exposed to, infected with or recovered from COVID-19 (not recorded which). DNA of the CDR3: TGTGCCAGCAGTCTGACCCTAGGAAGGTATCAGCCCCAGCATTTT. Encoded protein: CASSLTLGRYQPQHF.